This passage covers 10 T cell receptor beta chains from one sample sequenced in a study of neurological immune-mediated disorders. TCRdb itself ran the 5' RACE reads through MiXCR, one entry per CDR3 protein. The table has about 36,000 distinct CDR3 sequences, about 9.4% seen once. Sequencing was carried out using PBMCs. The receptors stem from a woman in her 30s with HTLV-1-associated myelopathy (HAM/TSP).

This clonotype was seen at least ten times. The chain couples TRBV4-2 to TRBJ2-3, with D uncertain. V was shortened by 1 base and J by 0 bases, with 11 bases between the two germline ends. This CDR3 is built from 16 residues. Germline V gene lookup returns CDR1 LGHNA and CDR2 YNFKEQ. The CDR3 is CASSQASAVSTDTQYF. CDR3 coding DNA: TGTGCCAGCAGCCAAGCTTCGGCGGTTAGCACAGATACGCAGTATTTT.

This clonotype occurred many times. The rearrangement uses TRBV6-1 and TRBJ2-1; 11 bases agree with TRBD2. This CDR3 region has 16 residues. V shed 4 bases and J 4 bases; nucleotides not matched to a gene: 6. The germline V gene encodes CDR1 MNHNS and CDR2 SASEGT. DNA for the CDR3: TGTGCCAGCAGTGTTACCGGGACTAGCGGTTACAATGAGCAGTTCTTC. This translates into CASSVTGTSGYNEQFF.

Here the CDR3 DNA reads TGTGCCAGCAGCAAAGATGCGGGGAACCAAGAGACCCAGTACTTC. Its translation: CASSKDAGNQETQYF. The gene calls are TRBV21-1 and TRBJ2-5. TRBV21-1 constitutes a pseudogene. The CDR3 has 15 amino acids.

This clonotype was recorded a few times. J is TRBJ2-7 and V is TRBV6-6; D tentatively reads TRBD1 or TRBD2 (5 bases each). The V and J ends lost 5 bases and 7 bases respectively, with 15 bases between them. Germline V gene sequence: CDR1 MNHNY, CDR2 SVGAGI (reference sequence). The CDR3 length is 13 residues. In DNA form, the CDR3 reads TGTGCCAGCAGTACGACCGGGACGGAGGAGCAGTACTTC. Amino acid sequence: CASSTTGTEEQYF.

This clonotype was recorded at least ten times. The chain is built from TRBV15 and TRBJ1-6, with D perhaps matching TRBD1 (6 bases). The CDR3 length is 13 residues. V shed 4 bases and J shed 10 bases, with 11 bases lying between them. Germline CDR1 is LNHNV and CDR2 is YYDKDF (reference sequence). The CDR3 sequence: CATSKGERSPLHF. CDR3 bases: TGTGCCACCAGCAAGGGGGAAAGATCACCCCTCCACTTT.

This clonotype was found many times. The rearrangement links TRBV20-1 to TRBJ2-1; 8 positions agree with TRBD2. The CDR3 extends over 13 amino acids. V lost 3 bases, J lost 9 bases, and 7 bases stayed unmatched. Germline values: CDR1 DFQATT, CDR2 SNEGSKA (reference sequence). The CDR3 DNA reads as TGCAGTGCTAGGGGACTAGTACGAGGTGAGCAGTTCTTC. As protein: CSARGLVRGEQFF.

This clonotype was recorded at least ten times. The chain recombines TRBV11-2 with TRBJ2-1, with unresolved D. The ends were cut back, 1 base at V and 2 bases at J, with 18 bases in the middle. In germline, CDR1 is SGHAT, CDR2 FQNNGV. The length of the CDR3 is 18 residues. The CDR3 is CASSLVSPPSPPYNEQFF. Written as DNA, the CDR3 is TGTGCCAGCAGCTTAGTATCCCCCCCCAGCCCGCCCTACAATGAGCAGTTCTTC.

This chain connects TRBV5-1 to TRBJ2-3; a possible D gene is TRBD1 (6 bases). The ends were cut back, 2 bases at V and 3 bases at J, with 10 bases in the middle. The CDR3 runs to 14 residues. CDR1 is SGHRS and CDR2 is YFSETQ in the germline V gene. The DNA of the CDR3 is TGCGCCAGCAGCTTTTTGAGGGGGACAGATACGCAGTATTTT. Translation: CASSFLRGTDTQYF.

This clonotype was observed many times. The CDR3 loop is CASSQNSRLTEKLFF. CDR3 sequence (DNA): TGCGCCAGCAGCCAAAATTCGCGACTGACTGAAAAACTGTTTTTT. This chain uses TRBV5-1 with TRBJ1-4; D is unclear. Germline V gives CDR1 SGHRS, CDR2 YFSETQ. Trimming took 4 bases from V and 7 from J, leaving 17 bases between them. The CDR3 is 15 amino acids.

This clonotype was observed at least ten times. The CDR3 region has the DNA TGTGCCAGCAGTTTAGGGTCGGGGGGCCGAAATCAGCCCCAGCATTTT. Translating it yields CASSLGSGGRNQPQHF. V is TRBV12-3 or TRBV12-4 and J is TRBJ1-5; D may be TRBD1 (6 bases). The V end was cut by 1 base, the J end by 4 bases, with 14 bases between. This CDR3 is 16 amino acids long.